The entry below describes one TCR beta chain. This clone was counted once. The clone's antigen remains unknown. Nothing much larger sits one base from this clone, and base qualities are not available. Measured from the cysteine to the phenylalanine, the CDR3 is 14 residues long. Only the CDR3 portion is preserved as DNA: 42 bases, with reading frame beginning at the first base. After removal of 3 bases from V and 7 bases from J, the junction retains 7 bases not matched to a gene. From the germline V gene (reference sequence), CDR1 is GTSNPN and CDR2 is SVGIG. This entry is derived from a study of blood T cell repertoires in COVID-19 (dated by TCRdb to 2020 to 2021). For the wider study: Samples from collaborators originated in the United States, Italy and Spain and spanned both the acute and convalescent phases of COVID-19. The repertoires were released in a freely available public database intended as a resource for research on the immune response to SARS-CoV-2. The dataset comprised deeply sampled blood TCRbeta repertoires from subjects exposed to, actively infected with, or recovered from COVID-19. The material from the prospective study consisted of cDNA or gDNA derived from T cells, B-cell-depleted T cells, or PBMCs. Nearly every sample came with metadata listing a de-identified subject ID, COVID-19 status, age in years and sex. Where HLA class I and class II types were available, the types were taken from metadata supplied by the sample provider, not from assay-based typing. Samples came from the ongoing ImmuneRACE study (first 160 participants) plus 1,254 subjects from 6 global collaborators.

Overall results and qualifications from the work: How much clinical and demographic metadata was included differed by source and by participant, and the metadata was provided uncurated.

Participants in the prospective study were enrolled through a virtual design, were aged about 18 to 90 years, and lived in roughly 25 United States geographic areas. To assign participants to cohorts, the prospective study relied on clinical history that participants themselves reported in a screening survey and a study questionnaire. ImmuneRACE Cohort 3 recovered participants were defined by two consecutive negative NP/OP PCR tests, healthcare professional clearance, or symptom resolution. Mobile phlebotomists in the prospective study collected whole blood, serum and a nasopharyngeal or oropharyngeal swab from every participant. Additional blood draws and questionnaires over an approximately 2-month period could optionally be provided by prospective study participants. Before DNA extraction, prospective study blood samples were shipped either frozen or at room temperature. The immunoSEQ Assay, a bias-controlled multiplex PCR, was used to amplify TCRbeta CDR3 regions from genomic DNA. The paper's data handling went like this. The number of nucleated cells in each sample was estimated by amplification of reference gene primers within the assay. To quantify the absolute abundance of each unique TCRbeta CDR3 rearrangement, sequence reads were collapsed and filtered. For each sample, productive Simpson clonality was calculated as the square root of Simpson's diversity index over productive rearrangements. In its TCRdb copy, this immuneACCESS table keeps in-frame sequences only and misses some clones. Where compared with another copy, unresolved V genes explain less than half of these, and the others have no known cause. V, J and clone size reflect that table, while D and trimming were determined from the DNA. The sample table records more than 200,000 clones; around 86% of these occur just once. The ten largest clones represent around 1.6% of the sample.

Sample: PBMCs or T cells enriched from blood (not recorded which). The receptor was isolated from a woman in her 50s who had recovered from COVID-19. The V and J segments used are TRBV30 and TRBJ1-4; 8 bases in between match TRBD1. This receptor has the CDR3 CAWSGTGTGEKLFF. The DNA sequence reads TGTGCCTGGAGCGGCACAGGGACAGGTGAAAAACTGTTTTTT.